This passage covers 6 T cell receptor beta chains from one sample sequenced in a study of shared clonotypes between healthy human individuals. Generated by immunoSEQ multiplex PCR, the TCRdb table keeps only in-frame clones and is missing some. There are 1,400,000 or so clones in the sample; roughly 98.5% occur only once, and 0.3% to 0.45% lies in the top ten. Sequencing used naive CD4+ T cells sorted from blood. Noted subset: CD45RA+ positively selected. The receptors come from a man aged 30-40 years in good health.

V gene TRBV7-8 combines with J gene TRBJ2-1, with 8 bases identical to TRBD2. CDR1 is SGHVS, CDR2 FQNEAQ, per germline. The CDR3 is 16 residues long. V lost 1 base and J lost 6; bases outside the gene matches: 8. The CDR3 here is CASSLVPVGGGNEQFF. For the CDR3, the DNA is TGTGCCAGCAGCTTAGTACCCGTCGGGGGGGGCAATGAGCAGTTCTTC.

The rearrangement links TRBV9 to TRBJ2-6; no definite D call. Trimming stripped 4 bases from V and 2 bases from J, with 10 bases between. Germline V gene data show CDR1 as SGDLS and CDR2 as YYNGEE. The CDR3 is 15 amino acids. CDR3 in DNA: TGTGCCAGCAGCCCCATTCGTACTGGGGCCAACGTCCTGACTTTC. Translated: CASSPIRTGANVLTF. Looking up the rest from reference TRBV9 and TRBJ2-6 gives the full variable domain: DSGVTQTPKHLITATGQRVTLRCSPRSGDLSVYWYQQSLDQGLQFLIQYYNGEERAKGNILERFSAQQFPDLHSELNLSSLELGDSALYFCASSPIRTGANVLTFGAGSRLTVL.

The chain uses TRBV6-6 and TRBJ2-4; D might be TRBD2 (5 bases). V shed 7 bases and J shed 3 bases, with 13 bases lying between them. Germline V gene lookup returns CDR1 MNHNY and CDR2 SVGAGI (reference sequence). This CDR3 is 14 amino acids long. The CDR3 region has the DNA TGTGCCAGCACCCGAGAGGGCGGCAAAAACATTCAGTACTTC. Amino acids: CASTREGGKNIQYF.

This chain joins TRBV5-1 and TRBJ2-4; no firm D call. Germline-derived CDR1 and CDR2 are SGHRS and YFSETQ. The CDR3 has 16 residues. The V gene lost 2 bases and the J gene lost 0 bases, with 12 bases spanning the gap. Here the CDR3 DNA reads TGCGCCAGCAGCTTAGGTCGTGGAGAAGCCAAAAACATTCAGTACTTC. Translation: CASSLGRGEAKNIQYF.

V and J are TRBV7-8 and TRBJ2-4; 8 bases align to TRBD2. The CDR3 totals 16 residues. Looked up from germline, CDR1 is SGHVS and CDR2 is FQNEAQ. V lost 5 bases, J lost 0 bases, and 6 bases stayed unmatched. CDR3 sequence (DNA): TGTGCCAGCAGCCCAAGGACTAGCTCAGCCAAAAACATTCAGTACTTC. It encodes CASSPRTSSAKNIQYF.

The rearrangement joins TRBV7-3 to TRBJ2-2; a weak D match, TRBD2 (6 bases). Germline CDR1 and CDR2: SGHTA and FQGTGA. This CDR3 is built from 14 residues. V lost 4 bases and J lost 4, with 10 bases in between. CDR3 loop: CASSSGLPTGELFF. The DNA of the CDR3 is TGTGCCAGCAGCTCGGGACTCCCCACCGGGGAGCTGTTTTTT.